A selection of T cell receptor beta chains follows, all from one sample in a study of T cells after yellow fever vaccination. TCRdb used MiXCR to reprocess the 5' RACE reads, holding one entry per CDR3 protein. The repertoire holds over 110,000 distinct CDR3 sequences, with over 7% as singletons. The sequencing here drew on CD4+ T cells sorted from PBMCs, taken 5 days after the yellow fever booster vaccination. These receptors all come from a man aged 25-45 years who received the YFV17D yellow fever vaccine. CDR3s include the opening cysteine and the closing phenylalanine or tryptophan. D genes are given only for firm matches. Clone size is not always given. Where it is, it says once, few, many or a class for expanded clones.

abundance: many; d_gene: NA; j_gene: TRBJ2-2; v_gene: TRBV12-3/TRBV12-4; CDR3nt: TGTGCCAGCAGTTTAGGGGGACAGAACACCGGGGAGCTGTTTTTT; CDR3aa: CASSLGGQNTGELFF
abundance: many; d_gene: NA; j_gene: TRBJ2-2; v_gene: TRBV7-9; CDR3nt: TGTGCCAGCAGCCCAGGACTGGGGACCGGGGAGCTGTTTTTT; CDR3aa: CASSPGLGTGELFF
abundance: NA; d_gene: NA; j_gene: TRBJ2-3; v_gene: TRBV10-3; CDR3nt: TGTGCCATCAGTGAGATAAGGGTTACTAGCACAGATACGCAGTATTTT; CDR3aa: CAISEIRVTSTDTQYF
abundance: many; d_gene: TRBD2; j_gene: TRBJ2-2; v_gene: TRBV6-2/TRBV6-3; CDR3nt: TGTGCCAGCAGTTTTCTAGCGGGTCCTACCGGGGAGCTGTTTTTT; CDR3aa: CASSFLAGPTGELFF
abundance: few; d_gene: NA; j_gene: TRBJ2-5; v_gene: TRBV11-2; CDR3nt: TGTGCCAGCAGCCTATCCGGACTCCAAGAGACCCAGTACTTC; CDR3aa: CASSLSGLQETQYF
abundance: few; d_gene: NA; j_gene: TRBJ1-1; v_gene: TRBV10-3; CDR3nt: TGTGCCATCAGTGAACAGAACATGAACACTGAAGCTTTCTTT; CDR3aa: CAISEQNMNTEAFF
abundance: few; d_gene: TRBD2; j_gene: TRBJ2-7; v_gene: TRBV7-6; CDR3nt: TGTGCCAGCAGCCTTGGACTAGCGGGAGTTGGCGAGCAGTACTTC; CDR3aa: CASSLGLAGVGEQYF
abundance: NA; d_gene: TRBD1; j_gene: TRBJ1-2; v_gene: TRBV5-4; CDR3nt: TGTGCCAGCAGCTGGGACGAGACAGGGGTCGGTGGCTACACCTTC; CDR3aa: CASSWDETGVGGYTF
abundance: many; d_gene: NA; j_gene: TRBJ2-1; v_gene: TRBV6-2/TRBV6-3; CDR3nt: TGTGCCAGCAGGGGTATAGTTCGGGAGCAGTTCTTC; CDR3aa: CASRGIVREQFF
abundance: many; d_gene: NA; j_gene: TRBJ2-5; v_gene: TRBV12-3/TRBV12-4; CDR3nt: TGTGCCAACAGGGAAGGGGAGACCCAGTACTTC; CDR3aa: CANREGETQYF
abundance: many; d_gene: TRBD1; j_gene: TRBJ2-1; v_gene: TRBV29-1; CDR3nt: TGCAGCGTTGGAGGGGGCCCCCTTTACAATGAGCAGTTCTTC; CDR3aa: CSVGGGPLYNEQFF
abundance: many; d_gene: NA; j_gene: TRBJ2-7; v_gene: TRBV20-1; CDR3nt: TGCAGTGCTGCCCCCGGGACTCGGAAGGAGCAGTACTTC; CDR3aa: CSAAPGTRKEQYF
abundance: many; d_gene: NA; j_gene: TRBJ2-1; v_gene: TRBV6-5; CDR3nt: TGTGCCAGCAGTTATCGCAGGTCCGGGGCAAGCTCCTACAATGAGCAGTTCTTC; CDR3aa: CASSYRRSGASSYNEQFF
abundance: NA; d_gene: NA; j_gene: TRBJ2-5; v_gene: TRBV23-1; CDR3nt: TGCGCCAGCAGTCAATGTTGGGCTAGAGGGAGTCAAGAGACCCAGTACTTC; CDR3aa: CASSQCWARGSQETQYF
abundance: many; d_gene: NA; j_gene: TRBJ1-2; v_gene: TRBV5-1; CDR3nt: TGCGCCAGCAGCTTGGGTCCGCTTGGAGGGGGCTACACCTTC; CDR3aa: CASSLGPLGGGYTF
abundance: many; d_gene: NA; j_gene: TRBJ1-5; v_gene: TRBV20-1; CDR3nt: TGCAGTGCTAGGGGTAGGGAATATAGCAATCAGCCCCAGCATTTT; CDR3aa: CSARGREYSNQPQHF
abundance: many; d_gene: NA; j_gene: TRBJ1-4; v_gene: TRBV5-1; CDR3nt: TGCGCCAGCAGCCTGGGGCCAGGGAGGGACGAACTGTTTTTT; CDR3aa: CASSLGPGRDELFF
abundance: many; d_gene: NA; j_gene: TRBJ2-3; v_gene: TRBV7-2; CDR3nt: TGTGCCAGCAGCTTAGCTCGCTTTACAGATACGCAGTATTTT; CDR3aa: CASSLARFTDTQYF
abundance: many; d_gene: NA; j_gene: TRBJ2-1; v_gene: TRBV27; CDR3nt: TGTGCCAGCAGTTCCGGGGTCCCCTACAATGAGCAGTTCTTC; CDR3aa: CASSSGVPYNEQFF
abundance: many; d_gene: NA; j_gene: TRBJ2-3; v_gene: TRBV7-2; CDR3nt: TGTGCCAGCAGCTTAGCCTCGGGACAAGCCGCAGATACGCAGTATTTT; CDR3aa: CASSLASGQAADTQYF
abundance: many; d_gene: TRBD1; j_gene: TRBJ2-7; v_gene: TRBV28; CDR3nt: TGTGCCAGCAGTTTAATGTTTCAGGGGGCGAGGAACGAGCAGTACTTC; CDR3aa: CASSLMFQGARNEQYF
abundance: many; d_gene: TRBD1; j_gene: TRBJ1-2; v_gene: TRBV5-1; CDR3nt: TGCGCCAGCAGCTCCGGGACAGTCTTCTATGGCTACACCTTC; CDR3aa: CASSSGTVFYGYTF
abundance: many; d_gene: NA; j_gene: TRBJ1-5; v_gene: TRBV19; CDR3nt: TGTGCCAGTAGTATGGGCAGGGGCGTCATGGCCCAGCATTTT; CDR3aa: CASSMGRGVMAQHF
abundance: many; d_gene: NA; j_gene: TRBJ2-7; v_gene: TRBV18; CDR3nt: TGTGCCAGCTCACCTCGGGGCGAACGCGAGCAGTACTTC; CDR3aa: CASSPRGEREQYF
abundance: many; d_gene: TRBD2; j_gene: TRBJ2-1; v_gene: TRBV29-1; CDR3nt: TGCAGCGGAAAGATAGCGGGAGACTACAATGAGCAGTTCTTC; CDR3aa: CSGKIAGDYNEQFF
abundance: many; d_gene: TRBD1; j_gene: TRBJ2-5; v_gene: TRBV10-3; CDR3nt: TGTGCCATCCGAACGGACAGGGGGCTGGGAGAGACCCAGTACTTC; CDR3aa: CAIRTDRGLGETQYF
abundance: many; d_gene: NA; j_gene: TRBJ2-5; v_gene: TRBV5-5; CDR3nt: TGTGCCAGCAGCTTGGTCCTGCGGAACCAAGAGACCCAGTACTTC; CDR3aa: CASSLVLRNQETQYF
abundance: many; d_gene: NA; j_gene: TRBJ2-3; v_gene: TRBV7-9; CDR3nt: TGTGCCAGCAGCTTAATAGATACGCAGTATTTT; CDR3aa: CASSLIDTQYF
abundance: many; d_gene: TRBD1; j_gene: TRBJ2-4; v_gene: TRBV29-1; CDR3nt: TGCAGCGTAGGACAGGGACGATCCAAAAACATTCAGTACTTC; CDR3aa: CSVGQGRSKNIQYF
abundance: many; d_gene: TRBD2; j_gene: TRBJ2-3; v_gene: TRBV7-2; CDR3nt: TGTGCCAGCAGGGACTTCGGGGGGGATGATACGCAGTATTTT; CDR3aa: CASRDFGGDDTQYF
abundance: many; d_gene: NA; j_gene: TRBJ2-7; v_gene: TRBV5-1; CDR3nt: TGCGCCAGCAGCTTGGGACAAACCGAACACGAGCAGTACTTC; CDR3aa: CASSLGQTEHEQYF
abundance: many; d_gene: TRBD2; j_gene: TRBJ2-1; v_gene: TRBV20-1; CDR3nt: TGCAGTGCTAGAGTCCAACTAGCGGGAGCCTACAATGAGCAGTTCTTC; CDR3aa: CSARVQLAGAYNEQFF
abundance: many; d_gene: NA; j_gene: TRBJ2-3; v_gene: TRBV20-1; CDR3nt: TGCAGTGCTTCCCGGTTACCTAACCACCCCACAGATACGCAGTATTTT; CDR3aa: CSASRLPNHPTDTQYF
abundance: many; d_gene: TRBD2; j_gene: TRBJ2-1; v_gene: TRBV20-1; CDR3nt: TGCAGTGCGTATACTAGCGGGGCGAATGAGCAGTTCTTC; CDR3aa: CSAYTSGANEQFF
abundance: many; d_gene: NA; j_gene: TRBJ2-5; v_gene: TRBV12-3/TRBV12-4; CDR3nt: TGTGCCAGCAGTTTCCTCGGGACCCAGTACTTC; CDR3aa: CASSFLGTQYF
abundance: many; d_gene: NA; j_gene: TRBJ2-3; v_gene: TRBV12-3/TRBV12-4; CDR3nt: TGTGCCAGCGGCCCAAATACGCAGTATTTT; CDR3aa: CASGPNTQYF
abundance: many; d_gene: TRBD2; j_gene: TRBJ2-7; v_gene: TRBV7-2; CDR3nt: TGTGCCAGCAGCTTAGTGGTGGGAGGGGTCTACGAGCAGTACTTC; CDR3aa: CASSLVVGGVYEQYF
abundance: NA; d_gene: NA; j_gene: TRBJ2-7; v_gene: TRBV20-1; CDR3nt: TGCAGTGCTAGCGGCAGAAAGATAGACGAGCAGTACTTC; CDR3aa: CSASGRKIDEQYF
abundance: many; d_gene: NA; j_gene: TRBJ2-7; v_gene: TRBV2; CDR3nt: TGTGCCAGCAGGTGGGGCAGGGAGCCCTACGAGCAGTACTTC; CDR3aa: CASRWGREPYEQYF